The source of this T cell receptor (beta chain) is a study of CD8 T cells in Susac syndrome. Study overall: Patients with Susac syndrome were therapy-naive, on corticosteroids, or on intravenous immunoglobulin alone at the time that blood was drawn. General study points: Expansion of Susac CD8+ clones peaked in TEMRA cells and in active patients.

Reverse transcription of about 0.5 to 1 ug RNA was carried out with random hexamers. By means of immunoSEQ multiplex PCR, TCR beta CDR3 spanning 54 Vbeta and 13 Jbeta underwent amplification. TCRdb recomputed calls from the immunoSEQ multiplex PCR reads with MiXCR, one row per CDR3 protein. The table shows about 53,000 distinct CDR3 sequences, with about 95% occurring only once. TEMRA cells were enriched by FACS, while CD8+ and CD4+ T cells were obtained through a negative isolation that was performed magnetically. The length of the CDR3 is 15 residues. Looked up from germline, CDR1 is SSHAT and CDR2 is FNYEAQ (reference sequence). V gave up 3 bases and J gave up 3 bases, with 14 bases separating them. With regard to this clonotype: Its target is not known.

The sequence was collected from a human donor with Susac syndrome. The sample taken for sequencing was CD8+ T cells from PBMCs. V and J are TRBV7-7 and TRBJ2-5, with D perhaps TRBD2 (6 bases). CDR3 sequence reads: CASSLGLYVEETQYF. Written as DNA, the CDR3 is TGTGCCAGCAGCTTGGGACTCTACGTCGAAGAGACCCAGTACTTC.